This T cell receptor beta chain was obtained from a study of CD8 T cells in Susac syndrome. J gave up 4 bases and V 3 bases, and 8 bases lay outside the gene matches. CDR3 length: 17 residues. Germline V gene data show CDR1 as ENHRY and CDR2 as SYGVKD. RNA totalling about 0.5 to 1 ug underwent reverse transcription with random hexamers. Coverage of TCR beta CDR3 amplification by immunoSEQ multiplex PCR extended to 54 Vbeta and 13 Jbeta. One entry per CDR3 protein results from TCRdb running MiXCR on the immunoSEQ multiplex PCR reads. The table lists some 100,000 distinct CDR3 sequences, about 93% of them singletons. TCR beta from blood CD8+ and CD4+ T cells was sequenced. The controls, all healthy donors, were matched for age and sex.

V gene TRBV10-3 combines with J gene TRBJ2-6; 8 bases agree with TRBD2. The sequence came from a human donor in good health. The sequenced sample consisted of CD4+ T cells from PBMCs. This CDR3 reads CAISDSGGAAGANVLTF. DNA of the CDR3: TGTGCCATCAGTGATTCCGGGGGGGCAGCCGGGGCCAACGTCCTGACTTTC.